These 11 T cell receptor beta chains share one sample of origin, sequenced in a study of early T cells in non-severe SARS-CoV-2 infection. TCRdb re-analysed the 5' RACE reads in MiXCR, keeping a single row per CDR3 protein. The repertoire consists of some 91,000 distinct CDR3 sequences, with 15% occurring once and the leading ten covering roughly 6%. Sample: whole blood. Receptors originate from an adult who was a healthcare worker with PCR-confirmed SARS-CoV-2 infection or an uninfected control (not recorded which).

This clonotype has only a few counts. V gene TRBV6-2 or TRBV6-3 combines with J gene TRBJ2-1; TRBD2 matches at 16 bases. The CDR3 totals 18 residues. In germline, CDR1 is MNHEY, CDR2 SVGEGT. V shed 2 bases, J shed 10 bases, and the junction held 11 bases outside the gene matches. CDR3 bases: TGTGCCAGCAGTTACCCGGGACTAGCGGGAGGGCCCTTGGGCGAGCAGTTCTTC. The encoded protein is CASSYPGLAGGPLGEQFF.

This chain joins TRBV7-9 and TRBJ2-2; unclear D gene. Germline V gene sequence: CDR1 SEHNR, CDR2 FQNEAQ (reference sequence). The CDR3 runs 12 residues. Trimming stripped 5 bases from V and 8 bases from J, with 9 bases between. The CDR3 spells CASSTPVGELFF. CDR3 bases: TGTGCCAGCAGCACGCCCGTAGGGGAGCTGTTTTTT.

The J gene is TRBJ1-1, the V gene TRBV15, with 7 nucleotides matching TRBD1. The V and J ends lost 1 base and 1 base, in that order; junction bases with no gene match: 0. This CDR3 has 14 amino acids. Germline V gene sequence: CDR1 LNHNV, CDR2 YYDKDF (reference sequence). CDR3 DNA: TGTGCCACCAGCAGAGGACAGGGGAACACTGAAGCTTTCTTT. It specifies CATSRGQGNTEAFF. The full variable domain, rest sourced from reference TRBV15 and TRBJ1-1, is DAMVIQNPRYQVTQFGKPVTLSCSQTLNHNVMYWYQQKSSQAPKLLFHYYDKDFNNEADTPDNFQSRRPNTSFCFLDIRSPGLGDTAMYLCATSRGQGNTEAFFGQGTRLTVV.

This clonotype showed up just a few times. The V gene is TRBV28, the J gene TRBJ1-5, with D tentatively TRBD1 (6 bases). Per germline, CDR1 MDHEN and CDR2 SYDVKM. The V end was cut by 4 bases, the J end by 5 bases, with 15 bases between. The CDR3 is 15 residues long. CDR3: CASSSGQLLYQPQHF. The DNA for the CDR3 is TGTGCCAGCAGTTCCGGACAGCTACTTTATCAGCCCCAGCATTTT.

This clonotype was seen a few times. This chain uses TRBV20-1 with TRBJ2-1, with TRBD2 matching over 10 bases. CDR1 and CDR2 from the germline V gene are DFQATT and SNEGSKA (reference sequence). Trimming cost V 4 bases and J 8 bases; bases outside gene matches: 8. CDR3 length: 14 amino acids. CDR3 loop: CSATQAGGYDEQFF. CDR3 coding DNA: TGCAGTGCTACGCAAGCGGGAGGGTACGATGAGCAGTTCTTC.

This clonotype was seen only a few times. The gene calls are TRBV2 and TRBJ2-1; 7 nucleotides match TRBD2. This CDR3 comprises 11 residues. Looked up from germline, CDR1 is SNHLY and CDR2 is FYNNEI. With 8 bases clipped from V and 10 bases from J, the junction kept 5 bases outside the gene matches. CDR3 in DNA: TGTGCCAGCGAGGGCGGGGGAGAGCAGTTCTTC. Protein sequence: CASEGGGEQFF.

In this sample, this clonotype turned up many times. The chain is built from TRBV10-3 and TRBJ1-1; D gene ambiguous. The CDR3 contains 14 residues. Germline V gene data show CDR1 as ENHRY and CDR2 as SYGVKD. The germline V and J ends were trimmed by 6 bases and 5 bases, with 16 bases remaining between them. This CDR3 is CAIRDKGLGTEAFF. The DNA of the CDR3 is TGTGCCATCAGAGACAAGGGTCTTGGTACTGAAGCTTTCTTT.

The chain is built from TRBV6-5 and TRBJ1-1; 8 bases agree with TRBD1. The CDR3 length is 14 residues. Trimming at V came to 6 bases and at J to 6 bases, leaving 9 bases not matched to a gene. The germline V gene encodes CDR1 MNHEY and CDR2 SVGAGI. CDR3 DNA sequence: TGTGCCAGCAGACCGACAGGGGAAGTCGCTGAAGCTTTCTTT. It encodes CASRPTGEVAEAFF.

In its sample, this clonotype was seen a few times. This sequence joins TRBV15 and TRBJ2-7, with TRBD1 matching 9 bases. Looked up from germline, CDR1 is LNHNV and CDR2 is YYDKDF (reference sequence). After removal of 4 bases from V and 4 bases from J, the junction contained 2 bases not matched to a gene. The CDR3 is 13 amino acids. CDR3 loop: CATSIDRGYEQYF. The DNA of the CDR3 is TGTGCCACCAGCATAGACAGGGGGTACGAGCAGTACTTC.

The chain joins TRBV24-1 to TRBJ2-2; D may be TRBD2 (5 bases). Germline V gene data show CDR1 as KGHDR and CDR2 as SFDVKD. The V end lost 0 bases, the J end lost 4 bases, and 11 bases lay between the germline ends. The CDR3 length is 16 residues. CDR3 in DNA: TGTGCCACCAGTGATTTGCTCGGAGGTTTCACCGGGGAGCTGTTTTTT. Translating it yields CATSDLLGGFTGELFF.

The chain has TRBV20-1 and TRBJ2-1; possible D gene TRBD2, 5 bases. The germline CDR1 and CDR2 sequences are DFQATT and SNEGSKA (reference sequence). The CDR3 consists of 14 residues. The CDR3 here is CSNSDGVSYNEQFF. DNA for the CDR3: TGCAGCAACTCAGACGGGGTCTCCTACAATGAGCAGTTCTTC.